The rows below give T cell receptor beta chains drawn from one sample of a study of blood T cells in healthy people across ages. TCRdb independently ran MiXCR on the 5' RACE reads; one entry per CDR3 protein. The sample holds over a million distinct CDR3 sequences, 40% to 50% seen once. Sequenced: blood. The source of these receptors is a woman between 18 and 29 years old in good health. The CDR3 runs from the conserved cysteine through the conserved F or W. Each record gives: V gene, D gene, J gene, clone size, CDR3 protein, CDR3 DNA. A D gene is named only where the DNA matches it firmly. For some rows the clone size is stated as once, few or many, or as a class when expanded; others skip it.

>TRBV29-1|NA|TRBJ2-7|NA
CSVEDQGLGSYEQYF
TGCAGCGTTGAAGATCAGGGACTGGGATCCTACGAGCAGTACTTC
>TRBV6-1|NA|TRBJ1-1|NA
CASGARGTEAFF
TGTGCCAGCGGCGCTAGAGGGACTGAAGCTTTCTTT
>TRBV4-1|NA|TRBJ2-7|few
CASSLADERNYEQYF
TGCGCCAGCAGCCTAGCTGATGAGCGGAACTACGAGCAGTACTTC
>TRBV7-9|NA|TRBJ1-4|NA
CASSSGLVGEKLFF
TGTGCCAGCAGCTCAGGGCTGGTGGGAGAAAAACTGTTTTTT
>TRBV20-1|TRBD2|TRBJ2-5|NA
CGARTSGGPKETQYF
TGCGGTGCTAGGACTAGCGGGGGCCCTAAAGAGACCCAGTACTTC
>TRBV27|NA|TRBJ1-5|NA
CASSLDRYQPQHF
TGTGCTAGCAGTTTGGACCGCTATCAGCCCCAGCATTTT
>TRBV6-6|NA|TRBJ1-1|few
CASRVQGSTEAFF
TGTGCCAGCAGAGTACAGGGTTCCACTGAAGCTTTCTTT
>TRBV5-1|NA|TRBJ2-3|few
CASMGGTSTDTQYF
TGCGCCAGCATGGGGGGAACGAGCACAGATACGCAGTATTTT
>TRBV10-3|NA|TRBJ2-7|NA
CAISESKGSYEQYF
TGTGCCATCAGTGAGTCTAAGGGGTCCTACGAGCAGTACTTC
>TRBV29-1|NA|TRBJ2-1|many
CSVLGVDEQFF
TGCAGCGTTCTCGGGGTCGATGAGCAGTTCTTC
>TRBV7-9|TRBD2|TRBJ2-7|NA
CASSTGLAGGHYEQYF
TGTGCCAGCAGCACGGGACTAGCGGGGGGACACTACGAGCAGTACTTC
>TRBV3-1|TRBD2|TRBJ2-1|many
CASSQGTSRKSSYNEQFF
TGTGCCAGCAGCCAGGGGACTAGCCGAAAGAGCTCCTACAATGAGCAGTTCTTC
>TRBV6-5|NA|TRBJ2-3|NA
CASSSPGLHTDTQYF
TGTGCCAGCAGTTCCCCGGGACTTCACACAGATACGCAGTATTTT
>TRBV10-3|NA|TRBJ2-5|many
CAISSGLPGDQYF
TGTGCCATCAGTTCGGGACTCCCAGGAGACCAGTACTTC
>TRBV20-1|TRBD1|TRBJ2-1|NA
CSARAETGGVEQFF
TGCAGTGCTAGAGCAGAGACAGGGGGCGTGGAGCAGTTCTTC
>TRBV30|NA|TRBJ1-2|NA
CAWERGSGYGYTF
TGTGCCTGGGAACGAGGTTCGGGCTATGGCTACACCTTC
>TRBV18|TRBD2|TRBJ2-1|NA
CASSPSTGTSGFNEQFF
TGTGCCAGCTCACCGTCGACCGGGACTAGCGGATTCAATGAGCAGTTCTTC
>TRBV10-3|NA|TRBJ2-1|NA
CATETYNEQFF
TGTGCCACCGAGACTTACAATGAGCAGTTCTTC
>TRBV10-3|TRBD2|TRBJ2-3|NA
CAIGRGATDTQYF
TGTGCCATCGGGCGGGGGGCCACAGATACGCAGTATTTT
>TRBV29-1|NA|TRBJ2-7|few
CSVPQESSYEQYF
TGCAGCGTCCCACAGGAGAGCTCCTACGAGCAGTACTTC
>TRBV3-1|NA|TRBJ2-1|NA
CASSQEGLTTYNEQFF
TGTGCCAGCAGCCAAGAGGGGCTAACGACCTACAATGAGCAGTTCTTC
>TRBV20-1|NA|TRBJ2-7|few
CSASVGGAYEQYF
TGCAGTGCTAGTGTCGGTGGGGCCTACGAGCAGTACTTC
>TRBV24-1|TRBD1|TRBJ2-2|NA
CATSDGQGNTGELFF
TGTGCCACCAGTGACGGACAGGGAAACACCGGGGAGCTGTTTTTT
>TRBV12-5|NA|TRBJ2-7|NA
CASADPDSASYNEQYF
TGTGCTAGTGCCGACCCTGACAGCGCGAGCTACAATGAGCAGTACTTC
>TRBV7-9|NA|TRBJ2-7|once
CASGNPTTGTSEQYF
TGTGCCAGCGGGAATCCCACTACAGGGACCAGCGAGCAGTACTTC
>TRBV6-5|TRBD2|TRBJ2-3|NA
CASSSSGGASFTDTQYF
TGTGCCAGCAGTTCCAGCGGGGGGGCTTCCTTCACAGATACGCAGTATTTT
>TRBV10-3|NA|TRBJ2-5|NA
CAISEASAQETQYF
TGTGCCATCAGTGAGGCTAGCGCACAAGAGACCCAGTACTTC
>TRBV5-1|TRBD2|TRBJ2-1|few
CASRQTSIGEQFF
TGCGCCAGCAGACAGACTAGCATCGGTGAGCAGTTCTTC
>TRBV7-9|NA|TRBJ1-2|NA
CASSPRRVDYGYTF
TGTGCCAGCAGCCCCCGACGTGTGGACTATGGCTACACCTTC
>TRBV20-1|TRBD1|TRBJ1-2|NA
CSALGQGYGYTF
TGCAGTGCCCTCGGACAGGGCTATGGCTACACCTTC
>TRBV12-5|TRBD2|TRBJ2-7|NA
CASGLTTSGRTREQYF
TGTGCTAGTGGTTTGACTACTAGCGGGAGGACGCGCGAGCAGTACTTC
>TRBV20-1|NA|TRBJ2-5|few
CSARVSGEETQYF
TGCAGTGCTAGAGTTAGCGGAGAAGAGACCCAGTACTTC
>TRBV28|TRBD1|TRBJ1-2|once
CASSIQTGTNYGYTF
TGTGCCAGCAGTATCCAGACAGGGACTAACTATGGCTACACCTTC
>TRBV30|NA|TRBJ1-5|NA
CAWSTAGGGSNQPQHF
TGTGCCTGGAGTACGGCTGGGGGGGGGAGCAATCAGCCCCAGCATTTT
>TRBV7-2|NA|TRBJ2-7|NA
CASSLVREGDQYF
TGTGCCAGCAGCTTAGTCAGGGAAGGGGACCAGTACTTC
>TRBV20-1|TRBD1|TRBJ2-1|few
CSARPRTGGFNEQFF
TGCAGTGCTAGACCACGGACAGGGGGCTTCAATGAGCAGTTCTTC
>TRBV27|NA|TRBJ2-5|NA
CASSVGGAHNEQYF
TGTGCCAGCAGTGTTGGGGGGGCCCACAATGAGCAGTACTTC
>TRBV29-1|NA|TRBJ2-3|few
CSVEGGLLDTQYF
TGCAGCGTTGAAGGGGGTCTCTTGGATACGCAGTATTTT
>TRBV12-3/TRBV12-4|NA|TRBJ1-3|few
CASSGQGLGNTIYF
TGTGCCAGCAGTGGGCAGGGGTTGGGAAACACCATATATTTT
>TRBV7-9|TRBD2|TRBJ2-5|NA
CASSTEAGGYYNEQYF
TGTGCCAGCAGCACAGAAGCGGGGGGCTACTACAATGAGCAGTACTTC
>TRBV5-1|TRBD1|TRBJ2-3|NA
CASSPGQASDTQYF
TGCGCCAGCAGCCCGGGACAGGCGTCAGATACGCAGTATTTT
>TRBV2|TRBD1|TRBJ2-7|NA
CAGTTGENSYEQYF
TGTGCCGGTACTACAGGGGAAAATTCCTACGAGCAGTACTTC
>TRBV15|NA|TRBJ1-2|NA
CATSRDQGGYTF
TGTGCCACCAGCAGAGATCAAGGTGGCTACACCTTC
>TRBV5-1|TRBD1|TRBJ1-1|NA
CASSLTGGAKTEAFF
TGCGCCAGCAGCTTAACAGGGGGCGCAAAGACTGAAGCTTTCTTT
>TRBV7-9|NA|TRBJ1-4|NA
CASGRNEKLFF
TGTGCCAGCGGACGGAATGAAAAACTGTTTTTT
>TRBV20-1|NA|TRBJ1-2|NA
CSAGPDSNYGYTF
TGCAGTGCTGGACCGGACAGTAACTATGGCTACACCTTC
>TRBV3-1|NA|TRBJ2-1|NA
CASSPHIDSYNEQFF
TGTGCCAGCAGTCCCCACATAGATTCCTACAATGAGCAGTTCTTC
>TRBV20-1|NA|TRBJ2-3|few
CSARTSITDTQYF
TGCAGTGCTAGAACTTCGATCACAGATACGCAGTATTTT
>TRBV20-1|TRBD2|TRBJ2-7|NA
CSARGLQAGGRYNEQYF
TGCAGTGCTAGAGGGCTACAAGCGGGGGGTCGGTACAATGAGCAGTACTTC